This T cell receptor beta chain was recovered during a study of T-cell memory formation after mild COVID-19. V was clipped by 4 bases and J by 0 bases; unmatched bases: 7. The CDR3 spans 17 residues. The germline CDR1 and CDR2 sequences are SGHRS and YFSETQ. TCRdb itself ran the 5' RACE reads through MiXCR, one entry per CDR3 protein. The sample consists of 470,000 or so distinct CDR3 sequences, approximately 18% of them appearing once. Sequenced input: PBMCs or a T cell subset sorted from them (not recorded which). The chain is built from TRBV5-1 and TRBJ2-3; 11 nucleotides agree with TRBD2. This TCR derives from a man in his late teens or twenties who had mild COVID-19 (a few samples of this study predate the infection). Cell type and time point are not known. Here the CDR3 reads CASSPLGLAGSTDTQYF. CDR3 coding DNA: TGCGCCAGCAGCCCCCTCGGACTAGCGGGTAGCACAGATACGCAGTATTTT.